The clone carrying this T cell receptor beta chain is a singleton in its sample. Donors were ostensibly healthy at sampling, although undocumented immune exposures were probable. The sample originates from a study of cytomegalovirus exposure and HLA in healthy donors. PCR amplification relied on 60 Vbeta primers (plus 13 Jbeta primers). TCRdb's copy holds only in-frame clones and misses some; the assay was immunoSEQ multiplex PCR. The sample holds about 81,000 clones, around four fifths seen once. The germline gives CDR1 SGHNT, CDR2 YENEEA. V lost 0 bases and J lost 3; bases outside the gene matches: 8. The CDR3 consists of 17 residues.

The source is a man between 45 and 60 years old in good health and CMV-seropositive. The sample taken for sequencing was PBMCs. J is TRBJ1-2 and V is TRBV11-3; 9 bases are a match to TRBD1. CDR3 in amino acids: CASSLERGQGEYYGYTF. The CDR3 nucleotides are TGTGCCAGCAGCTTAGAGAGGGGACAGGGAGAATACTATGGCTACACCTTC.